This T cell receptor beta chain was found in a study of cytomegalovirus exposure and HLA in healthy donors. Study in general: Early released data comprised 75 million to 100 million unique TCRs from HLA-typed donors.

With regard to this clone: As yet, its antigen is unknown.

In the PCR, 60 Vbeta and 13 Jbeta primers were used. Method: immunoSEQ multiplex PCR; TCRdb's copy keeps in-frame clones and lacks some. Recorded for this sample: about 110,000 clones. Whole-study results and caveats: An Asian-associated ancestry cluster reportedly showed fewer N-insertions than the approximately 630-donor mean in a later analysis. TCR sequences were mostly rare, though some public TCRs occurred in many donors.

Germline CDR1 and CDR2: MNHNS and SASEGT. After removal of 6 bases from V and 8 bases from J, the junction contained 11 bases not matched to a gene. There are 14 residues in the CDR3. Sequencing was done on a sample of PBMCs. The receptor comes from a man aged 30 to 39 in good health and CMV-seronegative. The chain recombines TRBV6-1 with TRBJ1-1, with 8 bases fitting TRBD1. CDR3 sequence (DNA): TGTGCCAGCAGGGGGGACAGGCCGGTCCCAGAAGCTTTCTTT. This translates into CASRGDRPVPEAFF.